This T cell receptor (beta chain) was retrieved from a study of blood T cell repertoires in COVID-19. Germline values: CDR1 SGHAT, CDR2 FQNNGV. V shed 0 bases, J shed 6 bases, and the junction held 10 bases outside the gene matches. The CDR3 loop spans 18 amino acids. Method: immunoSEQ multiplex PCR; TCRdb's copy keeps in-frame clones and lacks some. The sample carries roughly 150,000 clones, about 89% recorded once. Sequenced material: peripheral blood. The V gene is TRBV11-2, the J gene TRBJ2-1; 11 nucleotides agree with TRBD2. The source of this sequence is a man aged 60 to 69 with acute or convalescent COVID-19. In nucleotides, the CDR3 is TGTGCCAGCAGCTTAGATCGGCTAGCGGGGGGTCCCCCCAATGAGCAGTTCTTC. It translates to CASSLDRLAGGPPNEQFF.